The 17 T cell receptor beta chains below all came from one sample that was sequenced in a study of Ad26.COV2.S vaccination and SARS-CoV-2 variants. The treatment denotes: around 19 received Ad26.COV2.S at low or high dose, single or two shots; about 5 received placebo; per-sample allocation not given. Collection of the samples took place on day 63 after the first injection of vaccine or placebo. Clones were sequenced by immunoSEQ multiplex PCR, and TCRdb holds only the in-frame ones, with some missing. This sample has roughly 500,000 clones, with 75% to 90% found just once. Sample: peripheral blood, taken in a trial of Ad26.COV2.S vaccine versus placebo. The receptor source for this set is a person aged 18-60 years who received the Ad26.COV2.S COVID-19 vaccine or a placebo.

The gene calls are TRBV18 and TRBJ1-2; TRBD1 is a possible D gene (5 bases). The CDR3 extends over 14 amino acids. V dropped 3 bases and J dropped 4 bases, with 12 bases sitting between them. Germline-derived CDR1 and CDR2 are KGHSH and LQKENI. The DNA for the CDR3 is TGTGCCAGCTCACCGGGGACGGATAGCTATGGCTACACCTTC. Amino acids: CASSPGTDSYGYTF.

The genes are TRBV4-1 and TRBJ2-4; D perhaps matches TRBD2 (6 bases). This CDR3 has 16 amino acids. In germline, CDR1 is MGHRA, CDR2 YSYEKL. V lost 2 bases and J 7 bases, leaving 18 bases between the germline ends. The CDR3: CASSQLGGSGGNIQYF. CDR3 DNA sequence: TGCGCCAGCAGCCAATTGGGGGGATCCGGCGGGAACATTCAGTACTTC.

Only a few counts were recorded for this clone. The gene calls are TRBV15 and TRBJ2-5, with unresolved D. This CDR3 region has 17 residues. CDR1 and CDR2 from the germline V gene are LNHNV and YYDKDF (reference sequence). V lost 5 bases to trimming and J lost 1 base, with 20 bases between them. In DNA form, the CDR3 reads TGTGCCACCAGCCGATCCTTTCTAGTAGGGTTCCAAGAGACCCAGTACTTC. This encodes CATSRSFLVGFQETQYF.

The CDR3 sequence: CASSPGMSGELFF. Here the CDR3 DNA reads TGTGCCAGCAGCCCGGGGATGTCCGGGGAGCTGTTTTTT. The chain combines TRBV7-2 with TRBJ2-2, with D possibly TRBD2 on 5 matching bases. The germline gives CDR1 SGHTA, CDR2 FQGNSA. CDR3 length: 13 residues. The V end lost 5 bases, the J end lost 6 bases, and 10 bases lay between the germline ends.

The V call is TRBV19, the J call TRBJ1-4; no firm D call. Trimming pared 2 bases from V and 5 bases from J, leaving 12 bases between. Germline CDR1 reads LNHDA; CDR2 reads SQIVND (reference sequence). The CDR3 spans 15 residues. The CDR3 here is CASSIPRARNEKLFF. CDR3 DNA sequence: TGTGCCAGTAGTATACCCCGGGCCCGGAATGAAAAACTGTTTTTT. Drawing the rest from reference TRBV19 and TRBJ1-4, the complete variable domain is DGGITQSPKYLFRKEGQNVTLSCEQNLNHDAMYWYRQDPGQGLRLIYYSQIVNDFQKGDIAEGYSVSREKKESFPLTVTSAQKNPTAFYLCASSIPRARNEKLFFGSGTQLSVL.

The chain combines TRBV11-2 with TRBJ1-1; D is perhaps TRBD1 (6 bases). The V end was cut by 2 bases, the J end by 4 bases, with 14 bases between. The V gene's germline CDR1 is SGHAT and CDR2 FQNNGV. The CDR3 is made up of 15 amino acids. The CDR3 sequence: CASSLFAGGGTEAFF. CDR3 sequence (DNA): TGTGCCAGCAGCTTATTTGCGGGGGGCGGCACTGAAGCTTTCTTT.

V usage is TRBV2 and J usage is TRBJ1-2; D is unresolved. V was pared by 2 bases and J by 0 bases, with 7 bases between. Germline V gene sequence: CDR1 SNHLY, CDR2 FYNNEI. The CDR3 is 14 amino acids. DNA of the CDR3: TGTGCCAGCAGTGAACTGGATACTAACTATGGCTACACCTTC. It encodes CASSELDTNYGYTF.

V is TRBV20-1 and J is TRBJ2-1; D is possibly TRBD2 (6 bases). Germline V gene sequence: CDR1 DFQATT, CDR2 SNEGSKA (reference sequence). This CDR3 has 11 amino acids. The V end lost 0 bases, the J end lost 14 bases, and 11 bases lay between the germline ends. The CDR3 spells CSARESGYEFF. In DNA form, the CDR3 reads TGCAGTGCTAGAGAGAGCGGGTACGAGTTCTTC.

J is TRBJ2-5 and V is TRBV7-2; 7 bases are a match to TRBD1. Trimming took 5 bases from V and 4 from J; bases not matched to a gene: 7. This CDR3 is 14 amino acids long. Germline CDR1 is SGHTA and CDR2 is FQGNSA. CDR3 region: CASSLQTGPETQYF. As DNA, the CDR3 is TGTGCCAGCAGCCTCCAGACAGGGCCAGAGACCCAGTACTTC. Filled out from reference TRBV7-2 and TRBJ2-5, the complete variable domain reads GAGVSQSPSNKVTEKGKDVELRCDPISGHTALYWYRQSLGQGLEFLIYFQGNSAPDKSGLPSDRFSAERTGGSVSTLTIQRTQQEDSAVYLCASSLQTGPETQYFGPGTRLLVL.

The V call is TRBV6-6, the J call TRBJ2-5, with D unclear. The V and J ends lost 4 bases and 9 bases respectively, with 9 bases between them. This CDR3 has 11 residues. Germline CDR1 MNHNY, CDR2 SVGAGI (reference sequence). The CDR3 DNA reads as TGTGCCAGCAGTTCGATGGAGCCCCAGTACTTC. It specifies CASSSMEPQYF.

A few counts support this clone. The chain carries TRBV6-5 and TRBJ1-2; D ambiguous. V was pared by 8 bases and J by 8 bases, with 12 bases between. The CDR3 extends over 11 amino acids. The germline V gene has CDR1 MNHEY and CDR2 SVGAGI. The CDR3 here is CASGRALGYTF. DNA for the CDR3: TGTGCCAGCGGAAGGGCTTTGGGCTACACCTTC.

The J gene is TRBJ2-1, the V gene TRBV5-8; D possibly corresponds to TRBD1 (6 bases). The CDR3 sequence is 16 residues long. V was clipped by 0 bases and J by 0 bases, with 10 bases between them. Germline V gives CDR1 SGHTS, CDR2 YDEGEE. The CDR3 sequence: CASSLVTGSSYNEQFF. Here the CDR3 DNA reads TGTGCCAGCAGCTTGGTCACAGGGAGCTCCTACAATGAGCAGTTCTTC.

The chain joins TRBV19 to TRBJ2-5; no firm D call. V was shortened by 5 bases and J by 7 bases, with 11 bases between the two germline ends. Germline V gives CDR1 LNHDA, CDR2 SQIVND (reference sequence). The CDR3 consists of 12 residues. This CDR3 reads CASSENFGTQYF. CDR3 DNA: TGTGCCAGTAGTGAAAATTTCGGGACCCAGTACTTC. Based on the CDR3 plus reference TRBV19 and TRBJ2-5, the full variable domain is DGGITQSPKYLFRKEGQNVTLSCEQNLNHDAMYWYRQDPGQGLRLIYYSQIVNDFQKGDIAEGYSVSREKKESFPLTVTSAQKNPTAFYLCASSENFGTQYFGPGTRLLVL.

The V and J genes are TRBV19 and TRBJ1-2; tentative D call: TRBD1 (5 bases). The CDR3 contains 14 residues. V was shortened by 3 bases and J by 2 bases, with 10 bases between the two germline ends. Per germline, CDR1 LNHDA and CDR2 SQIVND (reference sequence). The DNA of the CDR3 is TGTGCCAGTAGTATCCCGGGGGTCAACTATGGCTACACCTTC. Protein sequence: CASSIPGVNYGYTF. Full variable domain (missing parts from reference TRBV19 and TRBJ1-2): DGGITQSPKYLFRKEGQNVTLSCEQNLNHDAMYWYRQDPGQGLRLIYYSQIVNDFQKGDIAEGYSVSREKKESFPLTVTSAQKNPTAFYLCASSIPGVNYGYTFGSGTRLTVV.

This clone was found once. The chain couples TRBV3-1 (or the pseudogene TRBV3-2) to TRBJ1-3; the D is unclear. Trimming took off 0 bases at V and 0 bases at J, with 6 bases between the two ends. The length of the CDR3 is 15 residues. Germline assignment: CDR1 LGHDT and CDR2 YNNKEL (reference sequence). The CDR3 nucleotides are TGTGCCAGCAGCCAAGATACGGTCTCTGGAAACACCATATATTTT. Its protein is CASSQDTVSGNTIYF.

The chain recombines TRBV6-1 with TRBJ1-5; tentative D call: TRBD1 (5 bases). Germline CDR1 is MNHNS and CDR2 is SASEGT. CDR3 length equals 18 residues. The germline V and J ends were trimmed by 0 bases and 3 bases, with 18 bases remaining between them. The CDR3 spells CASSEALGPLSVNQPQHF. The CDR3 nucleotides read TGTGCCAGCAGTGAAGCGCTGGGGCCCCTGTCTGTCAATCAGCCCCAGCATTTT.

V gene TRBV4-3 combines with J gene TRBJ1-2, with 7 bases aligning to TRBD1. From germline, CDR1 is LGHNA and CDR2 YSLEER. The V segment lost 6 bases and the J segment 3 bases; nucleotides outside the gene matches: 7. The CDR3 extends over 14 amino acids. CDR3 region: CASRDPGQHYGYTF. The CDR3 DNA reads as TGCGCCAGCAGAGATCCGGGACAGCACTATGGCTACACCTTC.